The entry below describes one TCR beta chain. This entry is derived from a study of CD8 T cells in Susac syndrome. The CDR3 is 15 amino acids. Germline CDR1 LGHDT, CDR2 YNNKEL (reference sequence). V lost 4 bases to trimming and J lost 3 bases, with 15 bases between them. Random hexamers were used to reverse transcribe an amount of roughly 0.45 to 1 ug RNA. TCRdb passed the immunoSEQ multiplex PCR reads through MiXCR, listing each CDR3 protein once. The table lists 110,000 to 150,000 distinct CDR3 sequences, 95% of them singletons, with 0.075% to 0.09% in the top ten. The chain uses TRBV3-1 and TRBJ1-2; TRBD1 is a possible D gene (6 bases). Source material: CD4+ T cells from PBMCs. This TCR derives from a human donor with Susac syndrome. This CDR3 is CASSPGWGADYGYTF. As DNA, the CDR3 is TGTGCCAGCAGCCCAGGGTGGGGGGCAGACTATGGCTACACCTTC.